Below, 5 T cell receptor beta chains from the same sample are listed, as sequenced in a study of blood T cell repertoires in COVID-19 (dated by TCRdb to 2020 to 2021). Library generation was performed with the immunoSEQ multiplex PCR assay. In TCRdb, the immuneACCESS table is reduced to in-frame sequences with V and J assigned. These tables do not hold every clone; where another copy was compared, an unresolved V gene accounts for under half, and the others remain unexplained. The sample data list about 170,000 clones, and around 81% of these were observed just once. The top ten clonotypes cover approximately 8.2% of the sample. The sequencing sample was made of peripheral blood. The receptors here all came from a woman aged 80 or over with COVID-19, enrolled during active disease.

The CDR3 here is CASSFLDRNTEAFF. Written as DNA, the CDR3 is TGTGCCAGCAGCTTCCTGGACAGGAACACTGAAGCTTTCTTT. This chain links TRBV5-5 with TRBJ1-1; possibly TRBD1 for D (6 bases). CDR3 length: 14 residues. The V and J ends lost 2 bases and 1 base respectively, with 9 bases between them. CDR1 SGHKS and CDR2 YYEKEE come from the germline V gene (reference sequence).

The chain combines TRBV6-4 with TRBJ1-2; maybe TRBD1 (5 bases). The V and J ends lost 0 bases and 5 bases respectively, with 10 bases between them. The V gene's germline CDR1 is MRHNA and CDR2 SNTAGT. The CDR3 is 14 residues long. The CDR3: CASSDSGQGYGYTF. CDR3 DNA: TGTGCCAGCAGTGACTCCGGGCAGGGATATGGCTACACCTTC.

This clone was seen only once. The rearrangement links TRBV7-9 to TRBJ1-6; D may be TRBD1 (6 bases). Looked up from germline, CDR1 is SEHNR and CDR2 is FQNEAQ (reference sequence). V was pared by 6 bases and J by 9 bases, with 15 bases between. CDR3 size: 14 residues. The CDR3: CASRNTGSGSPLHF. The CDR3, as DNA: TGTGCCAGCAGAAATACAGGGAGCGGTTCACCCCTCCACTTT.

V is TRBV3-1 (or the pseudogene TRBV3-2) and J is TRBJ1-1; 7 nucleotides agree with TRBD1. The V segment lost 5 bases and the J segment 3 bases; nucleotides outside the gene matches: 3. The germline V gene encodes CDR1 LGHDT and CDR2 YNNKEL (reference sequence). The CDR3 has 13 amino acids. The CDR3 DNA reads TGTGCCAGCAGCGCTACAGGGGACACTGAAGCTTTCTTT. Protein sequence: CASSATGDTEAFF.

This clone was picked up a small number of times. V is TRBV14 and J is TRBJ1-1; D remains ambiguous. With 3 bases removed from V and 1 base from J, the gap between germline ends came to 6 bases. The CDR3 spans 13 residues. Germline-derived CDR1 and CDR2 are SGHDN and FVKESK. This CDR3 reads CASSHQWNTEAFF. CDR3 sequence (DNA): TGTGCCAGCAGCCACCAATGGAACACTGAAGCTTTCTTT.